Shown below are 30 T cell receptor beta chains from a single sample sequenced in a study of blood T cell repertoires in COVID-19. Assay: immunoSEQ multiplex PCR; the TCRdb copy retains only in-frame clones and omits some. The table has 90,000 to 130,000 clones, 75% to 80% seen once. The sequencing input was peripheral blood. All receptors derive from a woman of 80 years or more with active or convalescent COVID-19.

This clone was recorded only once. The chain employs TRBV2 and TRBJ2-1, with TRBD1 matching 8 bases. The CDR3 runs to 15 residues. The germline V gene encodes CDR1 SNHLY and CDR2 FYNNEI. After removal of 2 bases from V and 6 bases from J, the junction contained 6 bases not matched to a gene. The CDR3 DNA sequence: TGTGCCAGCAGTGAAACCAGGGGGCGAATCAATGAGCAGTTCTTC. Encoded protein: CASSETRGRINEQFF.

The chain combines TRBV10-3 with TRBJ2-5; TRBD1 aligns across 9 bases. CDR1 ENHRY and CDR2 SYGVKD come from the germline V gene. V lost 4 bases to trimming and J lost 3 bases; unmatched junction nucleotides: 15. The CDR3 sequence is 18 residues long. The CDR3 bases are TGTGCCATCAGTGGCGGCTCCCCCCCTGGACAGGGGAAAGAGACCCAGTACTTC. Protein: CAISGGSPPGQGKETQYF.

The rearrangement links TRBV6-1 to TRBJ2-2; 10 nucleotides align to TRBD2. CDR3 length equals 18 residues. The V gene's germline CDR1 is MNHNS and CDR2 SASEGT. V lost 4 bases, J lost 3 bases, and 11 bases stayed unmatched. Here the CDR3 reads CASSARLASGSHTGELFF. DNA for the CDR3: TGTGCCAGCAGTGCGAGACTCGCTAGCGGGAGTCACACCGGGGAGCTGTTTTTT.

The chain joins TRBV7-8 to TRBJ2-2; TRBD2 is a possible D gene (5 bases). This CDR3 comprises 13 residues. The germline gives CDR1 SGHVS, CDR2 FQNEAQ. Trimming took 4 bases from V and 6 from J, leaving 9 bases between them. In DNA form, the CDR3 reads TGTGCCAGCAGCTCCGGGCGGGCCGGGGAGCTGTTTTTT. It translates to CASSSGRAGELFF.

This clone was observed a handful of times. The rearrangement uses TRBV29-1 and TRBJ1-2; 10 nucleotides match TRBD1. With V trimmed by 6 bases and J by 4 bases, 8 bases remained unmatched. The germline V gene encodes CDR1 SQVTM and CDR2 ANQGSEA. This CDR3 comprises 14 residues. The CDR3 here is CSVGQGIRVYGYTF. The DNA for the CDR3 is TGCAGCGTGGGACAGGGGATCAGGGTCTATGGCTACACCTTC. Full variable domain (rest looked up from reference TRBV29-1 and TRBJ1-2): SAVISQKPSRDICQRGTSLTIQCQVDSQVTMMFWYRQQPGQSLTLIATANQGSEATYESGFVIDKFPISRPNLTFSTLTVSNMSPEDSSIYLCSVGQGIRVYGYTFGSGTRLTVV.

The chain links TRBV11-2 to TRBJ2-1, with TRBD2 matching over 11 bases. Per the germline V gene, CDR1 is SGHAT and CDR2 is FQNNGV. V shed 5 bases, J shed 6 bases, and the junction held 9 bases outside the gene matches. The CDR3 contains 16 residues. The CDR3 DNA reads TGTGCCAGCAGCGAACTAGCGGGAGTATACAGCAATGAGCAGTTCTTC. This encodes CASSELAGVYSNEQFF.

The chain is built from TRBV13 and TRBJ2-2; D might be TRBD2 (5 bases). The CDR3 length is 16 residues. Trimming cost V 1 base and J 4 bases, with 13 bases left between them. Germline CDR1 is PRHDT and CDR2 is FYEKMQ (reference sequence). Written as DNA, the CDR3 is TGTGCCAGCAGCTTAGAAACTAGGGAAGGCACCGGGGAGCTGTTTTTT. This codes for CASSLETREGTGELFF.

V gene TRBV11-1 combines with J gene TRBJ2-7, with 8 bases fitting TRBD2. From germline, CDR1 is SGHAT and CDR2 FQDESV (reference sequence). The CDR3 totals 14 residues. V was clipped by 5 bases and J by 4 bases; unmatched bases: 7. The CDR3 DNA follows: TGTGCCAGCAGCCCCAGCGGGAGAGTTTACGAGCAGTACTTC. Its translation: CASSPSGRVYEQYF.

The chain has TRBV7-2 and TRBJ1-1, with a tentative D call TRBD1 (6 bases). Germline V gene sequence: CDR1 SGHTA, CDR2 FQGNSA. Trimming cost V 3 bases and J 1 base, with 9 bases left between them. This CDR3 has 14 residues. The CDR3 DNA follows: TGTGCCAGCAGCTTTAGACAGGAGAACACTGAAGCTTTCTTT. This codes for CASSFRQENTEAFF.

The CDR3: CATSRGLAGGTYNEQFF. CDR3 DNA sequence: TGTGCCACCAGCAGAGGTCTAGCGGGAGGAACCTACAATGAGCAGTTCTTC. This rearrangement joins TRBV15 to TRBJ2-1, with 11 bases aligning to TRBD2. The trim removed 1 base at V and 2 bases at J, leaving 4 bases unmatched. Germline lookup yields CDR1 LNHNV and CDR2 YYDKDF (reference sequence). The CDR3 is made up of 17 amino acids.

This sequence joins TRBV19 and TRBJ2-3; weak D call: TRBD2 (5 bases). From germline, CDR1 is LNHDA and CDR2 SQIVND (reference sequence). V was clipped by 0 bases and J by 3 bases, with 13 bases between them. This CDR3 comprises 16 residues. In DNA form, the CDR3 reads TGTGCCAGTAGTATAGATCCGGGAACGGTGACAGATACGCAGTATTTT. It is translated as CASSIDPGTVTDTQYF.

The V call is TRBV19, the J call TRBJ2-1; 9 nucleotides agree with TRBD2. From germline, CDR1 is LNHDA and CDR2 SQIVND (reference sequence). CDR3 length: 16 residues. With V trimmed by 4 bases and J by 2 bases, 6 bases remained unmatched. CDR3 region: CASSTGLAIAYNEQFF. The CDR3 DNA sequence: TGTGCCAGTAGTACCGGACTAGCGATAGCCTACAATGAGCAGTTCTTC.

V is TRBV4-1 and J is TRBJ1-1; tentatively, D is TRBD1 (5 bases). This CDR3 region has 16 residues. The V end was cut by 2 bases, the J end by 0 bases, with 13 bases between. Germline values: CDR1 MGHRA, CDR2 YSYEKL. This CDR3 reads CASSQNPTVMNTEAFF. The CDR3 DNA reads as TGCGCCAGCAGCCAAAACCCGACAGTAATGAACACTGAAGCTTTCTTT.

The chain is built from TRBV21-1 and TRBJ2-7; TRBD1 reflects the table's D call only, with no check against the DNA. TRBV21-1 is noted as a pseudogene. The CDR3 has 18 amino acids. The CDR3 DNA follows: TGTGCCAGCAGCAATAAAAGGAGGACAGGGATCGAACCCTACGAGCAGTACTTC. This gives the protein CASSNKRRTGIEPYEQYF.

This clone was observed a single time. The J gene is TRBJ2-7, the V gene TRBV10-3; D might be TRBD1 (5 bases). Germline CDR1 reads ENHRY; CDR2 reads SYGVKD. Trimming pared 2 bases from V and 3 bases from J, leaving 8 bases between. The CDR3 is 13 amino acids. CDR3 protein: CAISEDRFYEQYF. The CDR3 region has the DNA TGTGCCATCAGTGAGGACAGATTCTACGAGCAGTACTTC.

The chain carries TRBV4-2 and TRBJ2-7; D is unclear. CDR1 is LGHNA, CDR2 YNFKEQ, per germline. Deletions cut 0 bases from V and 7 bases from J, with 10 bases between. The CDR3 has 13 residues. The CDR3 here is CASSQEWLEEQYF. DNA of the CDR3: TGTGCCAGCAGCCAAGAATGGCTGGAGGAGCAGTACTTC.

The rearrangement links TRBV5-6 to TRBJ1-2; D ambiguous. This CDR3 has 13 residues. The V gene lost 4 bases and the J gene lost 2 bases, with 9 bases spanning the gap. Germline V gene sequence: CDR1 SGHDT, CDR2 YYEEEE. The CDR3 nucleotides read TGTGCCAGCAGCCAACAATTGAACTATGGCTACACCTTC. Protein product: CASSQQLNYGYTF.

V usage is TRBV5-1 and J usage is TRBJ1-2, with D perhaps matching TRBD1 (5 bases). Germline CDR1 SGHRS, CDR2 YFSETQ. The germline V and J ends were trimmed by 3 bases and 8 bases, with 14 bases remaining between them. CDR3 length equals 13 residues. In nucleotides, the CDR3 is TGCGCCAGCAGCTCAGGGCGCCGGGGGGGCTACACCTTC. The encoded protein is CASSSGRRGGYTF.

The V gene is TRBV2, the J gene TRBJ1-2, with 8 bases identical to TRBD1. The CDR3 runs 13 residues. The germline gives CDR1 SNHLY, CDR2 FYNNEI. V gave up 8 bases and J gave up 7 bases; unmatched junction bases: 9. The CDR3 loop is CASGWTGTGGYTF. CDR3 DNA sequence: TGTGCCAGCGGCTGGACAGGGACTGGTGGCTACACCTTC.

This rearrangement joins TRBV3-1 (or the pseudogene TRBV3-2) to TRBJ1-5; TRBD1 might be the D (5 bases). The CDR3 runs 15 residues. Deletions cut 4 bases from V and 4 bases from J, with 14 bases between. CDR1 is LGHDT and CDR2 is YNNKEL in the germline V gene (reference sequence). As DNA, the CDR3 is TGTGCCAGCAGCCCCGGCTACAGGCTAAATCAGCCCCAGCATTTT. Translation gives CASSPGYRLNQPQHF.

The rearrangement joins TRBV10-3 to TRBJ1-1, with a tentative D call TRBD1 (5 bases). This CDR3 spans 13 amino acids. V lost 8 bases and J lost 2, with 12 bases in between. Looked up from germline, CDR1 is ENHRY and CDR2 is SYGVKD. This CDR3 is CAIQTVQNTEAFF. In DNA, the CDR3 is TGTGCCATCCAGACAGTCCAAAACACTGAAGCTTTCTTT.

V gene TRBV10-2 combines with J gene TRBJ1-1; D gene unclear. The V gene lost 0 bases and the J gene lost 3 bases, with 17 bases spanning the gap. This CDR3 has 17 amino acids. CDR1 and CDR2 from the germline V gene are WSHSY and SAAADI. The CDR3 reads CASSESGAVGMYTEAFF. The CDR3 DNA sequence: TGCGCCAGCAGTGAGTCAGGTGCGGTCGGCATGTACACTGAAGCTTTCTTT.

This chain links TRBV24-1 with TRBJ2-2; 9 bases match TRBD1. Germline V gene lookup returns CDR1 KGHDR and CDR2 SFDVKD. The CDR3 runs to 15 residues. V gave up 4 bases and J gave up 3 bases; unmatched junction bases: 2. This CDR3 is CATSEGQGYTGELFF. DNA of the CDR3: TGTGCCACCAGTGAGGGACAGGGATACACCGGGGAGCTGTTTTTT.

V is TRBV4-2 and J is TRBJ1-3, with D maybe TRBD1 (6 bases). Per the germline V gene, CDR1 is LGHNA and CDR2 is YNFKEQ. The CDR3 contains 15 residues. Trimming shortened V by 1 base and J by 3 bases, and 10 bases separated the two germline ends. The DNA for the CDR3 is TGTGCCAGCAGCCAAGTACAGGGCGGTGGAAACACCATATATTTT. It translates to CASSQVQGGGNTIYF.

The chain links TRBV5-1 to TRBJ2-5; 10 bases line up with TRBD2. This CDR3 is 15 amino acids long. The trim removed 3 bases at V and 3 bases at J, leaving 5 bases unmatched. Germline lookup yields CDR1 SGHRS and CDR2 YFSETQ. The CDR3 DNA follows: TGCGCCAGCAGCTCTCGGACTAGCGGTAAAGAGACCCAGTACTTC. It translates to CASSSRTSGKETQYF. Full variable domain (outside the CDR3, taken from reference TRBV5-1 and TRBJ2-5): KAGVTQTPRYLIKTRGQQVTLSCSPISGHRSVSWYQQTPGQGLQFLFEYFSETQRNKGNFPGRFSGRQFSNSRSEMNVSTLELGDSALYLCASSSRTSGKETQYFGPGTRLLVL.

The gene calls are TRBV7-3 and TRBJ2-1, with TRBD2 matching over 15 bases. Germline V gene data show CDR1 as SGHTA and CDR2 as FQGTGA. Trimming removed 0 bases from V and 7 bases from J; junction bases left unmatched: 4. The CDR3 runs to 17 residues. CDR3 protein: CASSLTRTSGRDNEQFF. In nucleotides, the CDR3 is TGTGCCAGCAGCTTAACCCGGACTAGCGGGAGGGATAATGAGCAGTTCTTC.

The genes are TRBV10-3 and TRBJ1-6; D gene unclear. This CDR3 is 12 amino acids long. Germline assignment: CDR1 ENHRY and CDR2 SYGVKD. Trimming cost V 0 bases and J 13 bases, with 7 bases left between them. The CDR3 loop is CAISESTGPLHF. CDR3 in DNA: TGTGCCATCAGTGAGTCAACCGGGCCCCTCCACTTT.

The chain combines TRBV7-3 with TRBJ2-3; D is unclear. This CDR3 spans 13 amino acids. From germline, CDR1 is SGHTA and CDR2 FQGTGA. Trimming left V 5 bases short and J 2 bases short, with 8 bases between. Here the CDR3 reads CASSRGDTDTQYF. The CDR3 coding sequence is TGTGCCAGCAGCAGAGGAGACACAGATACGCAGTATTTT.

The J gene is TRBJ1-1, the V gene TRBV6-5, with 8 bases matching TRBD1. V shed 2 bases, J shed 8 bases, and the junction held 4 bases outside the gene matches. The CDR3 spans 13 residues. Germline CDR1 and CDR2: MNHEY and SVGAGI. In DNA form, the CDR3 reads TGTGCCAGCAGTTACGGTGGGACAGGCGAAGCTTTCTTT. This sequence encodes CASSYGGTGEAFF.

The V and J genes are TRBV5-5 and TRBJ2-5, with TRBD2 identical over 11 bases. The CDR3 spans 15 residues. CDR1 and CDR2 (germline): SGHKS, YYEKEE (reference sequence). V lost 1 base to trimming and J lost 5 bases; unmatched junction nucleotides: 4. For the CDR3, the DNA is TGTGCCAGCAGCTTGAGTAGCGGGAGGGTTGAGACCCAGTACTTC. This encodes CASSLSSGRVETQYF.